Below are 20 T cell receptor beta chains sequenced from a single sample in a study of low-dose radiotherapy and immunotherapy resistance in tumors. TRAV- and TRBV-specific primers primed first-strand cDNA, covering alpha and beta chains. TCR amplification used roughly 21 PCR cycles, a constant-region primer and a V-primer adapter. TCRdb re-called the reads with MiXCR, one entry per CDR3 protein. The data contain roughly 54,000 distinct CDR3 sequences, about 23% of them singletons. Indicated time point: before trial treatment. This material consisted of PBMCs, taken before treatment. Every receptor here comes from a male donor with prostate cancer.

This clonotype came up many times. This rearrangement joins TRBV7-9 to TRBJ1-1; tentatively, D is TRBD1 (5 bases). This CDR3 is 15 amino acids long. The V and J ends lost 5 bases and 4 bases respectively, with 17 bases between them. Germline V gene data show CDR1 as SEHNR and CDR2 as FQNEAQ (reference sequence). The CDR3 loop reads CASSRTHGGSTEAFF. CDR3 bases: TGTGCCAGCAGCCGTACTCATGGGGGGAGCACTGAAGCTTTCTTT.

About this clonotype: A clone one base away is much larger, so this may be a read error. The chain uses TRBV20-1 and TRBJ2-3; 7 bases map to TRBD1. Germline V gives CDR1 DFQATT, CDR2 SNEGSKA (reference sequence). Unmatched junction bases numbered 7, after V lost 6 bases and J lost 1 base. The CDR3 runs to 14 residues. The CDR3 here is CSARQQGGTDTQYF. For the CDR3, the DNA is TGCAGTGCCCGCCAGCAGGGGGGCACAGATACGCAGTATTTT.

With respect to this clonotype: A much more abundant neighbour one base away suggests this may be a read error. The CDR3 loop reads CAGSPGMRTEAFF. As DNA, the CDR3 is TGTGCCGGTAGTCCAGGGATGAGGACTGAAGCTTTCTTT. This chain uses TRBV19 with TRBJ1-1; the D gene is possibly TRBD1 (5 bases). CDR1 is LNHDA and CDR2 is SQIVND in the germline V gene (reference sequence). CDR3 length equals 13 residues. Full variable domain (outside the CDR3, taken from reference TRBV19 and TRBJ1-1): DGGITQSPKYLFRKEGQNVTLSCEQNLNHDAMYWYRQDPGQGLRLIYYSQIVNDFQKGDIAEGYSVSREKKESFPLTVTSAQKNPTAFYLCAGSPGMRTEAFFGQGTRLTVV.

This clonotype was seen repeatedly, ten times or more. The chain is built from TRBV7-9 and TRBJ2-3, with no clear D. This CDR3 is 11 amino acids long. Per germline, CDR1 SEHNR and CDR2 FQNEAQ (reference sequence). Trimming removed 5 bases from V and 3 bases from J, with 3 bases in between. The CDR3 DNA follows: TGTGCCAGCAGCCAAACAGATACGCAGTATTTT. It encodes CASSQTDTQYF.

The chain recombines TRBV29-1 with TRBJ2-7; TRBD1 might be the D (6 bases). The CDR3 has 16 amino acids. V lost 3 bases, J lost 7 bases, and 25 bases lay in between. Germline CDR1 SQVTM, CDR2 ANQGSEA. CDR3 loop: CSVEIGNRVQGGEQYF. The CDR3 nucleotides are TGCAGCGTTGAGATCGGTAACAGGGTGCAAGGCGGGGAGCAGTACTTC.

This clonotype appeared many times. This chain uses TRBV5-1 with TRBJ2-1; TRBD1 might be the D (6 bases). Germline lookup yields CDR1 SGHRS and CDR2 YFSETQ. V shed 4 bases and J shed 1 base, with 9 bases lying between them. CDR3 length equals 14 residues. The CDR3 here is CASSPGESYNEQFF. CDR3 in DNA: TGCGCCAGCAGCCCAGGGGAATCCTACAATGAGCAGTTCTTC.

Note on this clonotype: At one of its ends the junction is not consistent with the germline gene, which may arise from a read error. This chain connects TRBV5-1 to TRBJ1-2; D gene uncertain. Germline V gene lookup returns CDR1 SGHRS and CDR2 YFSETQ. This CDR3 has 13 residues. Here the CDR3 reads CASSLGRTYGYIF. The CDR3 DNA follows: TGCGCCAGCAGCTTGGGCAGAACCTATGGCTACATCTTC. The entire variable domain, with the rest obtained from reference TRBV5-1 and TRBJ1-2, is as follows: KAGVTQTPRYLIKTRGQQVTLSCSPISGHRSVSWYQQTPGQGLQFLFEYFSETQRNKGNFPGRFSGRQFSNSRSEMNVSTLELGDSALYLCASSLGRTYGYIFGSGTRLTVV.

Turning to this clonotype: Since a much larger clone is just one base distant, this may be a read error. The rearrangement uses TRBV20-1 and TRBJ2-1, with a possible D match to TRBD2 (5 bases). This CDR3 has 13 residues. Germline-derived CDR1 and CDR2 are DFQATT and SNEGSKA (reference sequence). Trimming shortened V by 6 bases and J by 10 bases, and 19 bases separated the two germline ends. The CDR3 protein is CSATLVGVGEQFF. Written as DNA, the CDR3 is TGCAGTGCAACGCTTGTCGGGGTGGGCGAGCAGTTCTTC.

In its sample, this clonotype was seen many times. The V and J genes are TRBV3-1 and TRBJ2-2; D remains unclear. CDR3 length: 16 residues. V was pared by 0 bases and J by 2 bases, with 10 bases between. Germline lookup yields CDR1 LGHDT and CDR2 YNNKEL (reference sequence). In DNA, the CDR3 is TGTGCCAGCAGCCAAGATTCCACTTCTAACACCGGGGAGCTGTTTTTT. It is translated as CASSQDSTSNTGELFF.

This clonotype was observed at least ten times. The chain uses TRBV28 and TRBJ2-1; TRBD1 is a possible D gene (6 bases). The germline V and J ends were trimmed by 6 bases and 3 bases, with 15 bases remaining between them. The CDR3 sequence is 15 residues long. Germline loops: CDR1 MDHEN, CDR2 SYDVKM. The CDR3 spells CASSVTGTHYNEQFF. DNA for the CDR3: TGTGCCAGCAGCGTAACCGGGACACACTACAATGAGCAGTTCTTC. The full variable domain, completed using reference TRBV28 and TRBJ2-1, is DVKVTQSSRYLVKRTGEKVFLECVQDMDHENMFWYRQDPGLGLRLIYFSYDVKMKEKGDIPEGYSVSREKKERFSLILESASTNQTSMYLCASSVTGTHYNEQFFGPGTRLTVL.

This clonotype showed up many times. The genes are TRBV7-9 and TRBJ1-6; D uncertain. Germline CDR1 is SEHNR and CDR2 is FQNEAQ (reference sequence). The length of the CDR3 is 13 residues. The V end was cut by 1 base, the J end by 7 bases, with 5 bases between. The CDR3 is CASSLDANSPLHF. In DNA, the CDR3 is TGTGCCAGCAGCTTAGATGCGAATTCACCCCTCCACTTT.

As regards this clonotype: One base separates it from a far larger clone, so it is likely a read error. The chain recombines TRBV6-5 with TRBJ2-1; 8 bases are a match to TRBD1. The CDR3 contains 14 residues. Per germline, CDR1 MNHEY and CDR2 SVGAGI. Here the CDR3 DNA reads TGTGCCTGCAGTTACTCTCAGGGGGCAAATGAGCAGTTCTTC. Amino acids: CACSYSQGANEQFF.

This clonotype was detected many times. This chain joins TRBV7-3 and TRBJ2-3; D is perhaps TRBD2 (5 bases). Trimming cost V 5 bases and J 1 base, with 13 bases left between them. Germline V lookup: CDR1 SGHTA, CDR2 FQGTGA. The CDR3 has 15 amino acids. DNA of the CDR3: TGTGCCAGCAGCCTTGGACGAGGGCGCACAGATACGCAGTATTTT. Translating it yields CASSLGRGRTDTQYF.

As concerns this clonotype: A read error is the likely source, as a far larger clone sits one nucleotide away. The chain has TRBV29-1 and TRBJ2-7; D unresolved. V was clipped by 7 bases and J by 7 bases, with 23 bases between them. The CDR3 has 14 amino acids. Germline V gene sequence: CDR1 SQVTM, CDR2 ANQGSEA. CDR3 protein: CSGRWAPSINEQYF. DNA of the CDR3: TGCAGCGGACGATGGGCCCCCTCGATCAATGAGCAGTACTTC.

This sequence joins TRBV6-2 or TRBV6-3 and TRBJ2-1; D might be TRBD1 (6 bases). Germline V CDR1 and CDR2: MNHEY, SVGEGT. This CDR3 is 16 amino acids long. V was cut by 2 bases and J by 5 bases, with 16 bases left in between. CDR3: CASSYTTGSYNNEQFF. CDR3 DNA sequence: TGTGCCAGCAGTTACACCACAGGGTCCTACAACAATGAGCAGTTCTTC.

This clonotype has a single count. At one of its ends the junction is not consistent with the germline gene, which may arise from a read error. J is TRBJ2-3 and V is TRBV6-5, with 8 bases matching TRBD1. The CDR3 runs to 17 residues. CDR1 and CDR2 from the germline V gene are MNHEY and SVGAGI. CDR3 sequence reads: CAISSGQGQGDADTQYF. Here the CDR3 DNA reads TGTGCCATCAGTTCCGGACAAGGACAGGGTGACGCAGATACGCAGTATTTT.

The chain combines TRBV5-6 with TRBJ2-5, with D possibly matching TRBD2 (5 bases). CDR1 is SGHDT, CDR2 YYEEEE, per germline. Trimming cost V 3 bases and J 2 bases, with 11 bases left between them. The CDR3 sequence is 14 residues long. The CDR3 bases are TGTGCCAGCAGCTCGGGATTATCGCAAGAGACCCAGTACTTC. Its translation: CASSSGLSQETQYF.

This clonotype was found many times. This chain connects TRBV5-4 to TRBJ2-1; D ambiguous. Looked up from germline, CDR1 is SGHNT and CDR2 is YYREEE (reference sequence). CDR3 size: 15 residues. Trimming pared 0 bases from V and 4 bases from J, leaving 11 bases between. This CDR3 is CASSLDGAFYNEQFF. The DNA for the CDR3 is TGTGCCAGCAGCTTGGACGGAGCCTTTTACAATGAGCAGTTCTTC.

Many counts were recorded for this clonotype. The chain uses TRBV15 and TRBJ2-3; 8 bases match TRBD1. With V trimmed by 3 bases and J by 1 base, 0 bases remained unmatched. Germline-derived CDR1 and CDR2 are LNHNV and YYDKDF (reference sequence). CDR3 length equals 14 residues. The DNA for the CDR3 is TGTGCCACCAGCAGGGGACAGGGCACAGATACGCAGTATTTT. Its translation: CATSRGQGTDTQYF.

In its sample, this clonotype was seen many times. The CDR3 loop reads CASGLGTGADSPLHF. The CDR3 nucleotides are TGTGCTAGTGGTCTAGGGACAGGGGCCGATTCACCCCTCCACTTT. The chain combines TRBV12-5 with TRBJ1-6; 10 bases are a match to TRBD1. The V segment lost 5 bases and the J segment 8 bases; nucleotides outside the gene matches: 6. This CDR3 contains 15 residues. Germline CDR1 and CDR2: LGHNT and FRNRAP.